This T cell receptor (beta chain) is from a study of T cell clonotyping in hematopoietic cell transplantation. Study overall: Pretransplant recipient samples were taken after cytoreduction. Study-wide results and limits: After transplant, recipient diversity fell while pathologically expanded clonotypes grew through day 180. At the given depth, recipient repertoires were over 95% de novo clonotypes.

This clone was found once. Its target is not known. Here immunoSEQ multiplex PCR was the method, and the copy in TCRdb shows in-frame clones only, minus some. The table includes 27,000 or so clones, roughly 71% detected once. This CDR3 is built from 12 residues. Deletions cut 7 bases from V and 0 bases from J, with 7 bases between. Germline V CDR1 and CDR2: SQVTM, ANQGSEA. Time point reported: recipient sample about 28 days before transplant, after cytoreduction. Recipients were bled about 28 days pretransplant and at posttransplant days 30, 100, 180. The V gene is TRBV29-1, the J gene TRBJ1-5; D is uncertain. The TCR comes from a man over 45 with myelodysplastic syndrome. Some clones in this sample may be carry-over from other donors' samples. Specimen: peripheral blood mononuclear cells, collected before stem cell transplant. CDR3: CSAGSSNQPQHF. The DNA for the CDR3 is TGCAGCGCTGGAAGTAGCAATCAGCCCCAGCATTTT.